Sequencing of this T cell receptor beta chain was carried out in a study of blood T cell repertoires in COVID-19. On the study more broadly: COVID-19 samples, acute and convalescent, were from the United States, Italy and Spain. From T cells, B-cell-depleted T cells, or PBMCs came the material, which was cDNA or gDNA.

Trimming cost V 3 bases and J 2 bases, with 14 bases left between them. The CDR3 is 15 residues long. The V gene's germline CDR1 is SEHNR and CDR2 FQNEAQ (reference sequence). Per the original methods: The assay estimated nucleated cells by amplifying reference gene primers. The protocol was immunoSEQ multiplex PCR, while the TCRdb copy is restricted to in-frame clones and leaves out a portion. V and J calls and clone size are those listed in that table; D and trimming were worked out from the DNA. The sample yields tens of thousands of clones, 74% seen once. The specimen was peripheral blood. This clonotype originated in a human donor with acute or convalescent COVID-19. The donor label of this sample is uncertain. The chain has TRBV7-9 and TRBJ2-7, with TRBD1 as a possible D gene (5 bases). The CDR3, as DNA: TGTGCCAGCAGCTTGTTTAGAGACAGACCCTACGAGCAGTACTTC. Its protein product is CASSLFRDRPYEQYF.